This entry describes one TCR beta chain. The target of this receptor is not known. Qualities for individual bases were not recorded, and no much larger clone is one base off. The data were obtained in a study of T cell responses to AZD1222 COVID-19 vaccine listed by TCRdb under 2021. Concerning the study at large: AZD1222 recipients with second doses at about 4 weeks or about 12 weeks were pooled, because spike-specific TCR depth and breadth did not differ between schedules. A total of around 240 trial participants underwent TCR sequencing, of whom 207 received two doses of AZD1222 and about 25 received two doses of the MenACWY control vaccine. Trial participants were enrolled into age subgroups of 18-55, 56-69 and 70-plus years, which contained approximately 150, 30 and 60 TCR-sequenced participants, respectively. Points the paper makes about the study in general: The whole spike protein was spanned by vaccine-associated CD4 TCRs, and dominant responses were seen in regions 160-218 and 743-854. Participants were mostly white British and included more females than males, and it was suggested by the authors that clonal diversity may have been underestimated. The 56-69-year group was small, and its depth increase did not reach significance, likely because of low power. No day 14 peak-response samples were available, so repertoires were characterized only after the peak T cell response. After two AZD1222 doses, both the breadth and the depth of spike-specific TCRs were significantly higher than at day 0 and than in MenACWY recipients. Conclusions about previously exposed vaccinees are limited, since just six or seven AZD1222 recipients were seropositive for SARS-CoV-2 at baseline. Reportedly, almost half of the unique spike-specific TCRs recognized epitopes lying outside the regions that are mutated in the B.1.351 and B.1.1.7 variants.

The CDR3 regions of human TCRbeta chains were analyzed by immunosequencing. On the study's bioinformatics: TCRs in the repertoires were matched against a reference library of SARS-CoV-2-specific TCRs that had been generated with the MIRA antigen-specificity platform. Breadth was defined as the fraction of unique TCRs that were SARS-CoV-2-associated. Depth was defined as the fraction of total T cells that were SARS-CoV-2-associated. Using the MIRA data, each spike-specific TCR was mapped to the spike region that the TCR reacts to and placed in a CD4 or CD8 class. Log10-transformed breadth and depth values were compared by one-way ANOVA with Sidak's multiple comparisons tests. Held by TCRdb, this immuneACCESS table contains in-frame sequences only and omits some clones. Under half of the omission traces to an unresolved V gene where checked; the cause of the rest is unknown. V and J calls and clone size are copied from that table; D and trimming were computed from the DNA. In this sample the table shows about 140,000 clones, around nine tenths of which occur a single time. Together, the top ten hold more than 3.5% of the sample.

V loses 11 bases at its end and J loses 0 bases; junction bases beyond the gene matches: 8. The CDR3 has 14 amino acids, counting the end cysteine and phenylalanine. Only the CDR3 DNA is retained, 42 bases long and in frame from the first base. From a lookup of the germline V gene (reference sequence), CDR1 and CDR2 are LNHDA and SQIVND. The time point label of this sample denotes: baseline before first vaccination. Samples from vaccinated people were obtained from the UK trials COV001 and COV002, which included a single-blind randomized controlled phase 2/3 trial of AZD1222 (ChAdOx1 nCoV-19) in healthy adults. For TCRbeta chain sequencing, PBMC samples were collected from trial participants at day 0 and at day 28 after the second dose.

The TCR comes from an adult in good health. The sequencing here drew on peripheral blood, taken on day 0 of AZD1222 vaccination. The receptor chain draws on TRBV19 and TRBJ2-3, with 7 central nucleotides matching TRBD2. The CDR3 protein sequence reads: CAASGRASTDTQYF. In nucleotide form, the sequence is TGTGCCGCCTCTGGGAGGGCTAGCACAGATACGCAGTATTTT.